This T cell receptor (beta chain) derives from a study of vaccination effects on CD4 cells after COVID-19. Across the whole study: Researchers obtained post-vaccine samples at a median of 72 days past the second dose.

With regard to this clone: The antigen is not known.

The protocol was immunoSEQ multiplex PCR, while the TCRdb copy is restricted to in-frame clones and leaves out a portion. The profile shows more than 60,000 clones, around 70% of them singletons. Culture lasted roughly eleven days before CD4+ T cell isolation. As their vaccination, participants received two doses of either BNT162b2 or mRNA-1273. No vaccinee had earlier SARS-CoV-2 infection, and nucleocapsid antibodies were negative. This clonotype was obtained from a human donor who received a COVID-19 vaccine. The source was CD4+ T cells from PBMCs cultured without peptide, collected after COVID-19 vaccination.

The CDR3 loop reads CASSPAGTGKGYTF. CDR3 in DNA: TGTGCCAGCAGCCCTGCCGGGACAGGGAAGGGCTACACCTTC. The chain joins TRBV7-3 to TRBJ1-2; 9 bases agree with TRBD1. CDR1 is SGHTA and CDR2 is FQGTGA in the germline V gene. This CDR3 comprises 14 residues. The junction had 9 bases not matched to a gene; V was cut back by 5 bases and J by 8 bases.